The clone carrying this TCR beta chain is judged medium-sized. Per the germline V gene, CDR1 is MNHEY and CDR2 is SMNVEV (reference sequence). The CDR3 length is 13 residues. V was shortened by 3 bases and J by 2 bases, with 8 bases between the two germline ends. This record comes from a study of OX40 agonist ivuxolimab in advanced cancers. Data came from immunoSEQ multiplex PCR; TCRdb stores just in-frame clones and leaves some out. This sample carries 42,000 or so clones, about 86% of them seen once, and the ten largest clones take about 16%. The TCR comes from an adult with an advanced solid tumor such as melanoma, head and neck, liver or kidney cancer. Here the sequenced sample was CD4+ or CD8+ T cells sorted from blood, taken in a trial of the OX40 agonist ivuxolimab. This rearrangement joins TRBV27 to TRBJ2-7; D is possibly TRBD1 (5 bases). The CDR3 region is CASSFGATYEQYF. The DNA for the CDR3 is TGTGCCAGCAGTTTTGGGGCCACCTACGAGCAGTACTTC.